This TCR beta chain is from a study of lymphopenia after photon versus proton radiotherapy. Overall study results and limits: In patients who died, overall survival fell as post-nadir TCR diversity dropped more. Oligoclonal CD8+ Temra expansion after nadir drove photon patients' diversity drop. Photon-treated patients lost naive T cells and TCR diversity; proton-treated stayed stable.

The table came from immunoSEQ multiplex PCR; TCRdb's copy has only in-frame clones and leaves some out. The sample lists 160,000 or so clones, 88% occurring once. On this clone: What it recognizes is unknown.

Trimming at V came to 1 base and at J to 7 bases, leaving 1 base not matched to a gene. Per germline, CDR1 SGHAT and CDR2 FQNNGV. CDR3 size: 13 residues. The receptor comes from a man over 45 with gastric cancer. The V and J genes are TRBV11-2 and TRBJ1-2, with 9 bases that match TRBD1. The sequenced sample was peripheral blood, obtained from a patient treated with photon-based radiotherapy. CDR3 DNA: TGTGCCAGCAGCTTAGTGGGACAGGGTGGCTACACCTTC. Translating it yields CASSLVGQGGYTF.